One and the same sample provided the 32 T cell receptor beta chains below, sequenced in a study of T cell responses to AZD1222 COVID-19 vaccine (dated by TCRdb to 2020 to 2023). According to the study, the label for this sample's time point signals: baseline before first vaccination. Library preparation employed the immunoSEQ multiplex PCR assay. TCRdb carries this immuneACCESS record with in-frame sequences only. Its versions omit some clonotypes, under half of them owing to an unresolved V gene in the studies checked, with the rest unexplained. Counted in this sample were more than 95,000 clones; approximately 88% of them appeared once. The top ten clones comprise roughly 5.4% of the sample. The sample was peripheral blood, taken on day 0 of AZD1222 vaccination. The receptors stem from an adult in good health.

The genes are TRBV5-1 and TRBJ1-2, with 7 bases aligning to TRBD1. Per the germline V gene, CDR1 is SGHRS and CDR2 is YFSETQ. The CDR3 runs to 17 residues. After removal of 0 bases from V and 7 bases from J, the junction contained 15 bases not matched to a gene. CDR3 sequence (DNA): TGCGCCAGCAGCTTGGACGGAACTAACGACAGGGTCTCTGGCTACACCTTC. Its translation is CASSLDGTNDRVSGYTF.

The rearrangement joins TRBV4-2 to TRBJ1-3; no firm D call. CDR1 is LGHNA and CDR2 is YNFKEQ in the germline V gene. The CDR3 is 11 amino acids. Trimming shortened V by 3 bases and J by 8 bases, and 5 bases separated the two germline ends. The CDR3 coding sequence is TGTGCCAGCAGCCAGGGAGACACCATATATTTT. Amino acid sequence: CASSQGDTIYF.

In this sample, this clone turned up once. V gene TRBV3-1 (or the pseudogene TRBV3-2) combines with J gene TRBJ2-5; 10 bases are shared with TRBD2. Looked up from germline, CDR1 is LGHDT and CDR2 is YNNKEL (reference sequence). CDR3 length equals 15 residues. V lost 3 bases, J lost 3 bases, and 4 bases stayed unmatched. CDR3 sequence (DNA): TGTGCCAGCAGCCAGGGACTAGCGTGGAAAGAGACCCAGTACTTC. Amino acids: CASSQGLAWKETQYF.

The chain uses TRBV7-9 and TRBJ1-1, with 8 bases fitting TRBD1. V lost 5 bases, J lost 1 base, and 0 bases stayed unmatched. The germline CDR1 and CDR2 sequences are SEHNR and FQNEAQ (reference sequence). The CDR3 totals 13 residues. The CDR3 DNA is TGTGCCAGCAGCGACAGGGGGAACACTGAAGCTTTCTTT. It is translated as CASSDRGNTEAFF.

The chain links TRBV11-2 to TRBJ2-2, with D maybe TRBD1 (6 bases). Trimming stripped 6 bases from V and 4 bases from J, with 9 bases between. There are 13 residues in the CDR3. CDR1 and CDR2 (germline): SGHAT, FQNNGV. CDR3 sequence: CASRYRVTGELFF. The CDR3 DNA follows: TGTGCCAGCAGGTACAGGGTCACCGGGGAGCTGTTTTTT.

This clone was counted only a few times. V usage is TRBV5-1 and J usage is TRBJ2-5; TRBD2 aligns across 7 bases. The V gene end was trimmed by 3 bases and the J gene end by 2 bases; junction bases not matched to a gene: 10. Germline V CDR1 and CDR2: SGHRS, YFSETQ. The CDR3 contains 16 residues. The CDR3 region is CASSSSGSILQETQYF. Written as DNA, the CDR3 is TGCGCCAGCAGCTCTAGCGGTTCCATCCTTCAAGAGACCCAGTACTTC.

The chain combines TRBV7-2 with TRBJ2-3; possibly TRBD1 or TRBD2 for D (6 bases each). Trimming removed 3 bases from V and 1 base from J, with 20 bases in between. CDR1 is SGHTA, CDR2 FQGNSA, per germline. CDR3 length: 18 residues. The CDR3 region is CASSFSITRGDRTDTQYF. In DNA form, the CDR3 reads TGTGCCAGCAGCTTCTCTATCACGAGGGGGGATCGCACAGATACGCAGTATTTT.

The chain carries TRBV5-6 and TRBJ2-6; 12 bases line up with TRBD2. In germline, CDR1 is SGHDT, CDR2 YYEEEE. The CDR3 covers 18 residues. After removal of 4 bases from V and 2 bases from J, the junction contained 7 bases not matched to a gene. This chain's CDR3 is CASSGTSGGRTGANVLTF. The CDR3 region has the DNA TGTGCCAGCAGCGGCACTAGCGGGGGGAGAACTGGGGCCAACGTCCTGACTTTC.

The V call is TRBV21-1, the J call TRBJ1-2. TRBV21-1 is labeled a pseudogene. This CDR3 region has 16 residues. CDR3 region: CASSSGERVNNYGYTF. Written as DNA, the CDR3 is TGTGCCAGCAGCTCGGGGGAAAGGGTGAATAACTATGGCTACACCTTC.

In nucleotides, the CDR3 is TGTGCCAGCAGTACCGCGGCCGCGTCGTGGGAAAAACTGTTTTTT. Protein sequence: CASSTAAASWEKLFF. The chain uses TRBV28 and TRBJ1-4; D ambiguous. V dropped 5 bases and J dropped 8 bases, with 18 bases sitting between them. The CDR3 is 15 amino acids. Germline values: CDR1 MDHEN, CDR2 SYDVKM.

The gene calls are TRBV28 and TRBJ1-5, with 7 bases identical to TRBD1. The CDR3 has 14 amino acids. V was pared by 6 bases and J by 7 bases, with 9 bases of the junction left unmatched. Germline V gives CDR1 MDHEN, CDR2 SYDVKM. The CDR3 coding sequence is TGTGCCAGCAGCCCTGGGACAGTAAAACAGCCCCAGCATTTT. It codes for CASSPGTVKQPQHF. The whole variable domain, filled in from reference TRBV28 and TRBJ1-5, reads DVKVTQSSRYLVKRTGEKVFLECVQDMDHENMFWYRQDPGLGLRLIYFSYDVKMKEKGDIPEGYSVSREKKERFSLILESASTNQTSMYLCASSPGTVKQPQHFGDGTRLSIL.

V usage is TRBV6-5 and J usage is TRBJ2-7; 8 bases match TRBD2. The CDR3 loop spans 15 amino acids. Germline assignment: CDR1 MNHEY and CDR2 SVGAGI. Trimming removed 6 bases from V and 7 bases from J; junction bases left unmatched: 14. This CDR3 reads CASRPNGGAGWEQYF. CDR3 DNA sequence: TGTGCCAGCAGGCCGAACGGGGGGGCAGGTTGGGAGCAGTACTTC.

This chain links TRBV7-2 with TRBJ2-2; D is tentatively TRBD1 or TRBD2 (5 bases each). The CDR3 covers 14 residues. V was clipped by 1 base and J by 7 bases, with 10 bases between them. The V gene's germline CDR1 is SGHTA and CDR2 FQGNSA. CDR3 region: CASSLGPGGGELFF. The CDR3, as DNA: TGTGCCAGCAGCTTAGGTCCTGGGGGCGGGGAGCTGTTTTTT.

The rearrangement uses TRBV7-6 and TRBJ1-6; unclear D gene. This CDR3 comprises 13 residues. Germline loops: CDR1 SGHVS, CDR2 FNYEAQ. Trimming cost V 5 bases and J 7 bases, with 9 bases left between them. The CDR3 bases are TGTGCCAGCAGCCTTATGACGAATTCACCCCTCCACTTT. Residues: CASSLMTNSPLHF.

This chain connects TRBV11-2 to TRBJ1-3; D is perhaps TRBD1 (5 bases). The CDR3 has 15 amino acids. The germline CDR1 and CDR2 sequences are SGHAT and FQNNGV. Trimming stripped 2 bases from V and 3 bases from J, with 11 bases between. CDR3 loop: CASSLQGGGGNTIYF. CDR3 bases: TGTGCCAGCAGCTTACAGGGAGGAGGTGGAAACACCATATATTTT.

This chain connects TRBV7-8 to TRBJ1-4, with 8 nucleotides matching TRBD1. V gave up 1 base and J gave up 8 bases; unmatched junction bases: 9. The length of the CDR3 is 16 residues. The germline V gene has CDR1 SGHVS and CDR2 FQNEAQ. The CDR3 spells CASSLVADRASEKLFF. CDR3 bases: TGTGCCAGCAGCTTAGTGGCGGACAGGGCAAGCGAAAAACTGTTTTTT.

The chain has TRBV7-6 and TRBJ2-6; D is possibly TRBD1 (6 bases). V lost 4 bases to trimming and J lost 2 bases, with 12 bases between them. The CDR3 covers 16 residues. The germline V gene has CDR1 SGHVS and CDR2 FNYEAQ. The CDR3 DNA reads as TGTGCCAGCAGCTCCCTGGGGGCGGCTGGGGCCAACGTCCTGACTTTC. Translating gives CASSSLGAAGANVLTF.

This clone was seen a handful of times. The rearrangement uses TRBV15 and TRBJ2-7; D not certain. Germline values: CDR1 LNHNV, CDR2 YYDKDF (reference sequence). The CDR3 runs to 12 residues. Trimming shortened V by 0 bases and J by 5 bases, and 5 bases separated the two germline ends. The CDR3 region has the DNA TGTGCCACCAGCAGAGACAATCACGAGCAGTACTTC. This sequence encodes CATSRDNHEQYF.

The chain employs TRBV11-2 and TRBJ1-3; unclear D gene. Deletions cut 1 base from V and 0 bases from J, with 10 bases between. This CDR3 comprises 16 residues. CDR1 is SGHAT, CDR2 FQNNGV, per germline. This CDR3 is CASSLARSTSGNTIYF. The CDR3 coding sequence is TGTGCCAGCAGCTTAGCGAGGAGCACCTCTGGAAACACCATATATTTT.

The V and J genes are TRBV5-6 and TRBJ1-3; D not resolved. The CDR3 totals 14 residues. Germline CDR1 reads SGHDT; CDR2 reads YYEEEE. V gave up 0 bases and J gave up 3 bases, with 7 bases separating them. This chain's CDR3 is CASSLVGDGNTIYF. As DNA, the CDR3 is TGTGCCAGCAGCTTGGTTGGGGATGGAAACACCATATATTTT.

V usage is TRBV29-1 and J usage is TRBJ2-7; 7 nucleotides match TRBD1. V lost 3 bases and J lost 0; bases outside the gene matches: 2. In germline, CDR1 is SQVTM, CDR2 ANQGSEA. There are 13 residues in the CDR3. DNA for the CDR3: TGCAGCGTTGAGGACAGGCTCTCCTACGAGCAGTACTTC. This translates into CSVEDRLSYEQYF.

The chain couples TRBV15 to TRBJ1-5; D is uncertain. The germline V gene has CDR1 LNHNV and CDR2 YYDKDF (reference sequence). Trimming left V 6 bases short and J 6 bases short, with 12 bases between. The CDR3 has 13 residues. CDR3 sequence (DNA): TGTGCCACCAGTACGAGAAGTTCTCAGCCCCAGCATTTT. Protein product: CATSTRSSQPQHF.

This clone occurred once. The rearrangement links TRBV5-4 to TRBJ2-7, with 13 positions matching TRBD2. Unmatched junction bases numbered 3, after V lost 4 bases and J lost 2 bases. CDR1 is SGHNT and CDR2 is YYREEE in the germline V gene (reference sequence). This CDR3 is 15 amino acids long. CDR3 loop: CASSSGTSGTYEQYF. The CDR3 nucleotides read TGTGCCAGCAGCAGCGGGACTAGCGGGACCTACGAGCAGTACTTC.

This chain uses TRBV7-9 with TRBJ1-1, with D unresolved. V was cut by 5 bases and J by 1 base, with 20 bases left in between. The length of the CDR3 is 17 residues. Germline values: CDR1 SEHNR, CDR2 FQNEAQ (reference sequence). The chain's CDR3 is CASSDIFEGQANTEAFF. The DNA for the CDR3 is TGTGCCAGCAGCGACATCTTCGAAGGGCAGGCGAACACTGAAGCTTTCTTT.

The V call is TRBV29-1, the J call TRBJ2-5; 8 positions agree with TRBD1. Germline trimming cut 7 bases from V and 4 bases from J; bases unmatched to any gene: 8. This CDR3 has 13 amino acids. Germline loops: CDR1 SQVTM, CDR2 ANQGSEA. The CDR3 loop is CSAYGTGRETQYF. The CDR3 DNA reads as TGCAGCGCGTACGGGACAGGCAGAGAGACCCAGTACTTC.

V gene TRBV19 combines with J gene TRBJ1-1; D possibly corresponds to TRBD1 (5 bases). Trimming left V 5 bases short and J 0 bases short, with 19 bases between. The CDR3 has 17 amino acids. Germline V gene sequence: CDR1 LNHDA, CDR2 SQIVND (reference sequence). DNA of the CDR3: TGTGCCAGTAGTTGGAGGCCCAGGGTAAGAATGAACACTGAAGCTTTCTTT. Protein product: CASSWRPRVRMNTEAFF.

J is TRBJ2-7 and V is TRBV7-2, with 10 bases fitting TRBD2. CDR3 length equals 16 residues. From germline, CDR1 is SGHTA and CDR2 FQGNSA. V was clipped by 5 bases and J by 1 base; unmatched bases: 8. Here the CDR3 reads CASSLTSGKRSYEQYF. Written as DNA, the CDR3 is TGTGCCAGCAGCCTAACTAGCGGGAAACGGTCCTACGAGCAGTACTTC.

V is TRBV9 and J is TRBJ1-1; 9 bases fit TRBD1. There are 16 residues in the CDR3. Germline lookup yields CDR1 SGDLS and CDR2 YYNGEE. V shed 3 bases, J shed 1 base, and the junction held 7 bases outside the gene matches. CDR3 loop: CASSEPGQGENTEAFF. For the CDR3, the DNA is TGTGCCAGCAGCGAGCCGGGACAGGGCGAGAACACTGAAGCTTTCTTT.

Regarding this clone: Sequence at one end of the junction differs from germline and may be a read error. Different DNA sequences within this sample yield the same CDR3. The chain combines TRBV28 with TRBJ1-1; 7 positions match TRBD1. The CDR3 loop spans 16 amino acids. Germline V CDR1 and CDR2: MDHEN, SYDVKM. DNA for the CDR3: TGTGCCAGCAGTTCCCCCTCAGGGGGGGAGAACACCGAAGCTTTCTTT. Translated: CASSSPSGGENTEAFF. The full variable domain, completed using reference TRBV28 and TRBJ1-1, is DVKVTQSSRYLVKRTGEKVFLECVQDMDHENMFWYRQDPGLGLRLIYFSYDVKMKEKGDIPEGYSVSREKKERFSLILESASTNQTSMYLCASSSPSGGENTEAFFGQGTRLTVV.

CDR3 in amino acids: CASSLMAGGTGELFF. CDR3 in DNA: TGTGCCAGCAGCTTGATGGCGGGGGGTACCGGGGAGCTGTTTTTT. J is TRBJ2-2 and V is TRBV5-5; 8 nucleotides line up with TRBD2. In germline, CDR1 is SGHKS, CDR2 YYEKEE (reference sequence). The length of the CDR3 is 15 residues. The trim removed 1 base at V and 5 bases at J, leaving 4 bases unmatched.

The CDR3 reads CASSYSLQGAGGYTF. The CDR3 coding sequence is TGTGCCAGCAGTTACTCGTTACAGGGGGCCGGTGGCTACACCTTC. The J gene is TRBJ1-2, the V gene TRBV6-5, with 9 bases lining up with TRBD1. This CDR3 contains 15 residues. The V and J ends lost 0 bases and 7 bases, in that order; junction bases with no gene match: 6. Germline CDR1 MNHEY, CDR2 SVGAGI.

This sequence joins TRBV18 and TRBJ1-1; possible D gene TRBD1, 5 bases. Per the germline V gene, CDR1 is KGHSH and CDR2 is LQKENI. The CDR3 runs to 15 residues. V was trimmed by 3 bases and J by 6 bases, leaving 17 bases between them. CDR3 bases: TGTGCCAGCTCACCTGGGGACCCCGGGCGGGCTGAAGCTTTCTTT. This translates into CASSPGDPGRAEAFF.